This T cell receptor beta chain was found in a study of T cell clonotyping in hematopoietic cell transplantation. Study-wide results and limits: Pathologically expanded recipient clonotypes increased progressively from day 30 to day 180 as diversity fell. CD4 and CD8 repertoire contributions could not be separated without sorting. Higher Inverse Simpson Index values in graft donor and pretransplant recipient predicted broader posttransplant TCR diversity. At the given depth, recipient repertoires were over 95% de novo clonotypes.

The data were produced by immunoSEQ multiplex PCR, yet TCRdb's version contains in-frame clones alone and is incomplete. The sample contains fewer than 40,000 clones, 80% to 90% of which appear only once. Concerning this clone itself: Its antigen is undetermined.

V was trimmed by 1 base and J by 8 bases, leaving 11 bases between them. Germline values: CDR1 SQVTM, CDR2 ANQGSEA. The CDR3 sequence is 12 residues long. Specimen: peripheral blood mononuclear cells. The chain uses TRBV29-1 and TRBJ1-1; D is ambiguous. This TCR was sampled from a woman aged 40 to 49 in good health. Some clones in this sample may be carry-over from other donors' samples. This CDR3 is CSVEAEATEAFF. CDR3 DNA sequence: TGCAGCGTTGAAGCGGAGGCGACCGAAGCTTTCTTT.